This passage covers 24 T cell receptor beta chains from one sample sequenced in a study of T cell responses to AZD1222 COVID-19 vaccine. Sequencing was performed with immunoSEQ multiplex PCR; in TCRdb, only in-frame clones are kept and a portion is missing. The data contain about 73,000 clones, roughly 88% of them singletons. The sample consisted of peripheral blood, taken on day 0 of AZD1222 vaccination. The receptors here all came from an adult in good health.

The chain combines TRBV7-9 with TRBJ2-7, with D unclear. The CDR3 covers 11 residues. Germline V lookup: CDR1 SEHNR, CDR2 FQNEAQ (reference sequence). The V gene lost 1 base and the J gene lost 5 bases, with 3 bases spanning the gap. CDR3 protein: CASSLGNEQYF. The CDR3 region has the DNA TGTGCCAGCAGCTTAGGTAACGAGCAGTACTTC.

The DNA of the CDR3 is TGTGCCAGCAGCCAATTGAGCCAGGGGGAGACCCAGTACTTC. This sequence encodes CASSQLSQGETQYF. This chain uses TRBV16 with TRBJ2-5, with D possibly being TRBD1 (6 bases). CDR3 size: 14 residues. Looked up from germline, CDR1 is KGHSY and CDR2 is FQNENV. V lost 1 base, J lost 5 bases, and 11 bases lay in between. Combining the CDR3 with reference TRBV16 and TRBJ2-5 gives the whole variable domain GEEVAQTPKHLVRGEGQKAKLYCAPIKGHSYVFWYQQVLKNEFKFLISFQNENVFDETGMPKERFSAKCLPNSPCSLEIQATKLEDSAVYFCASSQLSQGETQYFGPGTRLLVL.

The chain recombines TRBV6-1 with TRBJ2-7, with 9 bases aligning to TRBD2. The length of the CDR3 is 16 residues. From germline, CDR1 is MNHNS and CDR2 SASEGT. V dropped 2 bases and J dropped 4; count of bases not matched to a gene: 9. CDR3 residues: CASSEIVIAGAYEQYF. In DNA form, the CDR3 reads TGTGCCAGCAGTGAAATCGTGATAGCGGGAGCTTACGAGCAGTACTTC.

The CDR3 spells CASSPYPDGAYEQYF. CDR3 in DNA: TGTGCCAGTAGTCCCTATCCGGACGGCGCCTACGAGCAGTACTTC. V usage is TRBV19 and J usage is TRBJ2-7; D not resolved. With 5 bases removed from V and 2 bases from J, the gap between germline ends came to 16 bases. This CDR3 spans 15 amino acids. Germline-derived CDR1 and CDR2 are LNHDA and SQIVND (reference sequence).

Only one count was recorded for this clone. This chain links TRBV7-9 with TRBJ2-5, with 8 nucleotides matching TRBD2. The V and J ends lost 2 bases and 3 bases, in that order; junction bases with no gene match: 8. This CDR3 has 16 residues. Germline CDR1 SEHNR, CDR2 FQNEAQ (reference sequence). The CDR3 reads CASSLKAGRAKETQYF. CDR3 DNA: TGTGCCAGCAGCTTAAAAGCCGGGAGGGCCAAAGAGACCCAGTACTTC.

V usage is TRBV10-3 and J usage is TRBJ2-7; TRBD2 matches at 8 bases. In germline, CDR1 is ENHRY, CDR2 SYGVKD. The junction had 10 bases not matched to a gene; V was cut back by 1 base and J by 2 bases. This CDR3 is 17 amino acids long. The CDR3 region is CAISELLLAGTTYEQYF. The CDR3 DNA follows: TGTGCCATCAGTGAGTTGCTATTAGCGGGGACTACCTACGAGCAGTACTTC.

The V call is TRBV19, the J call TRBJ2-5, with D unresolved. This CDR3 spans 15 amino acids. Germline lookup yields CDR1 LNHDA and CDR2 SQIVND (reference sequence). The V and J ends lost 1 base and 1 base respectively, with 10 bases between them. CDR3 DNA sequence: TGTGCCAGTAGTATAGTTGGCCGAAGCCAAGAGACCCAGTACTTC. Its protein product is CASSIVGRSQETQYF.

The V and J genes are TRBV27 and TRBJ2-1; 14 bases agree with TRBD2. Germline loops: CDR1 MNHEY, CDR2 SMNVEV (reference sequence). CDR3 length: 18 amino acids. After removal of 0 bases from V and 0 bases from J, the junction contained 1 base not matched to a gene. The DNA of the CDR3 is TGTGCCAGCAGTTTATCGACTAGCGGGAGGGGCTCCTACAATGAGCAGTTCTTC. Translation: CASSLSTSGRGSYNEQFF.

This chain joins TRBV4-1 and TRBJ2-2; the match to TRBD1 covers 8 bases. V was clipped by 0 bases and J by 3 bases; unmatched bases: 9. The germline gives CDR1 MGHRA, CDR2 YSYEKL. This CDR3 has 18 amino acids. The CDR3 DNA reads TGCGCCAGCAGCCAAGAGTTGGTCAGGGGGCCGTACACCGGGGAGCTGTTTTTT. Its protein is CASSQELVRGPYTGELFF.

This chain links TRBV30 with TRBJ2-2, with 13 bases matching TRBD2. The J segment lost 4 bases and the V segment lost 5 bases, leaving 1 base of the junction unmatched. This CDR3 is built from 14 residues. Germline V gene sequence: CDR1 GTSNPN, CDR2 SVGIG (reference sequence). Here the CDR3 DNA reads TGTGCCTGGGGGACTAGCGGGATCACCGGGGAGCTGTTTTTT. This gives the protein CAWGTSGITGELFF.

This sequence joins TRBV11-2 and TRBJ1-3; the match to TRBD1 covers 7 bases. The V gene end was trimmed by 5 bases and the J gene end by 3 bases; junction bases not matched to a gene: 7. This CDR3 has 15 residues. Germline V gene lookup returns CDR1 SGHAT and CDR2 FQNNGV. The CDR3 nucleotides are TGTGCCAGCAGCGCCATCAGGGGGATTGGAAACACCATATATTTT. Its translation is CASSAIRGIGNTIYF.

The rearrangement uses TRBV28 and TRBJ1-2; D remains unclear. The CDR3 length is 12 residues. Deletions cut 6 bases from V and 3 bases from J, with 8 bases between. CDR1 is MDHEN, CDR2 SYDVKM, per germline. CDR3 region: CASSPQDYGYTF. In nucleotides, the CDR3 is TGTGCCAGCAGCCCACAAGACTATGGCTACACCTTC.

This chain connects TRBV28 to TRBJ1-6, with TRBD1 identical over 9 bases. CDR1 is MDHEN, CDR2 SYDVKM, per germline. V gave up 6 bases and J gave up 9 bases; unmatched junction bases: 6. This CDR3 spans 14 amino acids. Here the CDR3 reads CASRIQGAGSPLHF. CDR3 in DNA: TGTGCCAGCAGGATACAGGGGGCAGGTTCACCCCTCCACTTT.

The chain is built from TRBV5-6 and TRBJ1-4; 7 positions agree with TRBD1. Trimming at V came to 6 bases and at J to 6 bases, leaving 11 bases not matched to a gene. The CDR3 runs 15 residues. Per the germline V gene, CDR1 is SGHDT and CDR2 is YYEEEE. The CDR3 is CASTPGVGQDEKLFF. DNA of the CDR3: TGTGCCAGCACCCCCGGGGTTGGACAGGATGAAAAACTGTTTTTT. Supplemented by reference TRBV5-6 and TRBJ1-4, the full variable domain reads DAGVTQSPTHLIKTRGQQVTLRCSPKSGHDTVSWYQQALGQGPQFIFQYYEEEERQRGNFPDRFSGHQFPNYSSELNVNALLLGDSALYLCASTPGVGQDEKLFFGSGTQLSVL.

V gene TRBV29-1 combines with J gene TRBJ1-3; 7 nucleotides align to TRBD1. The length of the CDR3 is 15 residues. In germline, CDR1 is SQVTM, CDR2 ANQGSEA. V gave up 6 bases and J gave up 0 bases; unmatched junction bases: 8. The CDR3 nucleotides are TGCAGCGTACTAAGGACAGGAGCCTCTGGAAACACCATATATTTT. This encodes CSVLRTGASGNTIYF.

This clone was detected a few times. The chain recombines TRBV4-2 with TRBJ2-5; 9 positions match TRBD2. Trimming at V came to 0 bases and at J to 3 bases, leaving 5 bases not matched to a gene. Germline CDR1 reads LGHNA; CDR2 reads YNFKEQ. The CDR3 spans 16 residues. The CDR3: CASSQEGRLAEETQYF. The CDR3 DNA reads as TGTGCCAGCAGCCAAGAAGGGAGACTAGCGGAAGAGACCCAGTACTTC.

V usage is TRBV27 and J usage is TRBJ1-1, with a tentative D call TRBD1 (5 bases). Germline CDR1 and CDR2: MNHEY and SMNVEV (reference sequence). The CDR3 is 13 residues long. Trimming stripped 5 bases from V and 4 bases from J, with 11 bases between. Written as DNA, the CDR3 is TGTGCCAGCAGTCTGACAGACATCACTGAAGCTTTCTTT. Translation: CASSLTDITEAFF.

V usage is TRBV10-1 and J usage is TRBJ1-6; unclear D gene. The germline CDR1 and CDR2 sequences are WNHNN and SYGVQD (reference sequence). CDR3 length equals 15 residues. V was cut by 9 bases and J by 6 bases, with 18 bases left in between. The CDR3 protein is CASHSLTVCNSPLHF. CDR3 coding DNA: TGCGCCAGTCACAGTCTTACAGTTTGTAATTCACCCCTCCACTTT.

The rearrangement links TRBV27 to TRBJ1-1, with D possibly TRBD1 on 5 matching bases. Germline V lookup: CDR1 MNHEY, CDR2 SMNVEV (reference sequence). This CDR3 has 16 residues. The V and J ends lost 7 bases and 0 bases respectively, with 18 bases between them. The CDR3 protein is CASKADKRTVNTEAFF. The CDR3 DNA follows: TGTGCCAGCAAAGCGGACAAAAGGACCGTGAACACTGAAGCTTTCTTT.

The V gene is TRBV19, the J gene TRBJ2-1; D is unclear. CDR3 length equals 16 residues. Trimming shortened V by 5 bases and J by 7 bases, and 21 bases separated the two germline ends. Germline lookup yields CDR1 LNHDA and CDR2 SQIVND (reference sequence). The CDR3 DNA is TGTGCCAGTAGTCCCCGTGGGCGTCCCATCGAAAATGAGCAGTTCTTC. Its translation is CASSPRGRPIENEQFF.

This clone has more than one count but fewer than ten. The chain has TRBV7-9 and TRBJ2-2, with a possible D match to TRBD1 (6 bases). In germline, CDR1 is SEHNR, CDR2 FQNEAQ (reference sequence). This CDR3 spans 18 amino acids. V lost 1 base and J lost 1, with 16 bases in between. CDR3 region: CASSLVGVQGRNTGELFF. Written as DNA, the CDR3 is TGTGCCAGCAGCTTAGTTGGAGTGCAGGGGAGGAACACCGGGGAGCTGTTTTTT.

This clone was picked up many times. The gene calls are TRBV21-1 and TRBJ2-7; the table's D gene call, TRBD1, was not cross checked with the DNA. TRBV21-1 corresponds to a pseudogene. The CDR3 covers 16 residues. This CDR3 is CASSPTGLSPTYEQYF. In DNA, the CDR3 is TGTGCCAGCAGCCCAACAGGGCTCTCTCCAACTTACGAGCAGTACTTC.

V is TRBV4-1 and J is TRBJ2-1, with 11 nucleotides matching TRBD2. Losses at the gene ends were 4 bases for V and 3 bases for J; bases not matched to a gene: 2. The germline V gene has CDR1 MGHRA and CDR2 YSYEKL. CDR3 size: 15 residues. CDR3 region: CASSPGLAVYNEQFF. The CDR3 DNA follows: TGCGCCAGCAGCCCGGGACTAGCGGTCTACAATGAGCAGTTCTTC.

V is TRBV27 and J is TRBJ1-2; D gene unclear. Germline CDR1 reads MNHEY; CDR2 reads SMNVEV (reference sequence). Trimming left V 0 bases short and J 4 bases short, with 6 bases between. The CDR3 is 13 residues long. The CDR3 region has the DNA TGTGCCAGCAGTTTATCAGCCAGCTATGGCTACACCTTC. It is translated as CASSLSASYGYTF.